This T cell receptor (beta chain) was sequenced in a study of blood T cells in healthy people across ages. This CDR3 is built from 15 residues. V lost 4 bases, J lost 5 bases, and 10 bases stayed unmatched. Germline CDR1 is SEHNR and CDR2 is FQNEAQ (reference sequence). Using a J-beta primer mix together with a sample-barcoded 5' primer, a second PCR was run for roughly 7 to 12 cycles. Each of the samples gave a minimum of 3 million paired-end reads that contained CDR3. TCRdb analysed the 5' RACE reads with MiXCR anew, one entry per CDR3 protein. The data hold about 580,000 distinct CDR3 sequences, with less than 60% observed a single time. This clonotype showed up just a few times.

The receptor was isolated from a man aged 80 or over in good health. The chain has TRBV7-9 and TRBJ2-7; 8 nucleotides line up with TRBD1. Sequenced input: blood. CDR3 nucleotides: TGTGCCAGCAGCTCCGGACAGGGATTTTTCGACGAGCAGTACTTC. It yields the protein CASSSGQGFFDEQYF.